The rows below give T cell receptor beta chains drawn from one sample of a study of T cells after yellow fever vaccination. TCRdb re-called the 5' RACE reads through MiXCR, storing one row per CDR3 protein. The sample has roughly 45,000 distinct CDR3 sequences, over 5.5% seen once; the top ten hold more than 9%. The sample in question was PBMCs, either bulk or a sorted T-cell subset (CD4+, CD8+, memory, or dextramer-sorted; not recorded which), obtained 45 days after the yellow fever booster vaccination. The receptors were gathered from a man younger than 45 who received the YFV17D yellow fever vaccine. Both conserved end residues are part of each CDR3. The D gene is left open where the match is weak. Rows give clone size only sometimes, using once, few, many, or a class for an expanded clone.

>TRBV12-3/TRBV12-4|many|.|TRBJ2-2
CASYYTGELFF
TGTGCCAGCTATTACACCGGGGAGCTGTTTTTT
>TRBV5-1|many|.|TRBJ1-4
CASSLRLDEKLFF
TGCGCCAGCAGCTTGAGGCTTGATGAAAAACTGTTTTTT
>TRBV3-1|.|TRBD1|TRBJ2-2
CAFSYRGFVSANTGELFF
TGTGCCTTCAGTTACAGGGGCTTTGTTAGCGCGAACACCGGGGAGCTGTTTTTT
>TRBV9|medium-sized|.|TRBJ2-2
CASTKRPGEVSNTGELFF
TGTGCCAGCACCAAACGACCCGGGGAGGTATCGAACACCGGGGAGCTGTTTTTT
>TRBV24-1|many|TRBD2|TRBJ2-3
CATSDPSGSGTDTQYF
TGTGCCACCAGTGATCCTAGCGGGAGCGGCACAGATACGCAGTATTTT
>TRBV7-9|.|TRBD2|TRBJ2-1
CASSPHAGLAGGPRDEQFF
TGTGCCAGCAGCCCCCATGCGGGACTAGCGGGAGGGCCGAGGGATGAGCAGTTCTTC
>TRBV20-1|few|.|TRBJ2-1
CSARPPLGRGDEQFF
TGCAGTGCTAGACCCCCCCTGGGAAGGGGCGATGAGCAGTTCTTC
>TRBV2|many|TRBD1|TRBJ2-3
CASSDWGTGTDTQYF
TGTGCCAGCAGTGATTGGGGGACAGGCACAGATACGCAGTATTTT
>TRBV12-3/TRBV12-4|medium-sized|.|TRBJ2-7
CASRPAIAYEQYF
TGTGCCAGCAGGCCGGCGATTGCCTACGAGCAGTACTTC
>TRBV12-3/TRBV12-4|many|.|TRBJ1-5
CASKVSNQPQHF
TGTGCCAGCAAGGTGAGCAATCAGCCCCAGCATTTT
>TRBV30|few|.|TRBJ1-1
CAWRVSLTNLGTEAFF
TGTGCCTGGAGAGTATCATTGACCAACCTAGGGACTGAAGCTTTCTTT
>TRBV5-1|few|TRBD2|TRBJ2-3
CASSWWASGGTDTQYF
TGCGCCAGCAGCTGGTGGGCTAGCGGAGGCACAGATACGCAGTATTTT
>TRBV3-1|many|.|TRBJ2-2
CASSTSRPGVSQTYTGELFF
TGTGCCAGCAGCACTTCCCGCCCGGGAGTCTCACAGACTTACACCGGGGAGCTGTTTTTT
>TRBV5-1|many|.|TRBJ2-1
CASSPPRTNEQFF
TGCGCCAGCAGCCCCCCCCGGACCAATGAGCAGTTCTTC
>TRBV12-3/TRBV12-4|.|.|TRBJ1-3
CASSLGLGASPGNTIYF
TGTGCCAGCAGTTTGGGCCTCGGCGCGTCGCCTGGAAACACCATATATTTT
>TRBV20-1|few|.|TRBJ2-2
CSAPAPETYTGELFF
TGCAGTGCCCCCGCCCCGGAAACTTACACCGGGGAGCTGTTTTTT
>TRBV5-5|many|.|TRBJ2-3
CASSPRPITGTDTQYF
TGTGCCAGCAGCCCGCGTCCTATAACCGGCACAGATACGCAGTATTTT
>TRBV7-8|.|.|TRBJ1-1
CASSSGNLKNTEAFF
TGTGCCAGCAGCTCGGGAAATCTGAAGAACACTGAAGCTTTCTTT
>TRBV20-1|many|TRBD2|TRBJ2-1
CSASPSGSYNEQFF
TGCAGTGCCTCACCTAGCGGGAGCTACAATGAGCAGTTCTTC
>TRBV6-5|many|.|TRBJ2-7
CASSYSLTGTSYEQYF
TGTGCCAGCAGTTACTCTCTAACGGGCACCTCCTACGAGCAGTACTTC
>TRBV7-9|many|.|TRBJ2-2
CASSPGTSITGELFF
TGTGCCAGCAGCCCCGGGACGTCGATCACCGGGGAGCTGTTTTTT
>TRBV6-2/TRBV6-3|many|TRBD1|TRBJ2-2
CASRPIGTGFTGELFF
TGTGCCAGCAGGCCCATCGGGACAGGGTTCACCGGGGAGCTGTTTTTT
>TRBV12-3/TRBV12-4|many|.|TRBJ1-1
CASRDGMTRDTEAFF
TGTGCCAGCAGGGATGGAATGACTAGGGACACTGAAGCTTTCTTT
>TRBV5-1|few|.|TRBJ2-5
CASSLAGYQETQYF
TGCGCCAGCAGCTTGGCAGGGTACCAAGAGACCCAGTACTTC
>TRBV5-1|many|.|TRBJ1-5
CASSLGIGNQPQHF
TGCGCCAGCAGCTTGGGAATTGGCAATCAGCCCCAGCATTTT
>TRBV12-3/TRBV12-4|few|.|TRBJ2-5
CASSRQGNQETQYF
TGTGCCAGCAGCCGCCAGGGTAACCAAGAGACCCAGTACTTC
>TRBV20-1|.|TRBD2|TRBJ2-7
CSGPGGGQQYF
TGCAGTGGCCCGGGGGGGGGGCAGCAGTACTTC
>TRBV5-4|.|TRBD1|TRBJ2-7
CASSLEPTGDYEQYF
TGTGCCAGCAGCTTGGAACCCACAGGGGACTACGAGCAGTACTTC
>TRBV7-3|.|.|TRBJ2-3
CASSTNTDTQYF
TGTGCCAGCAGCACGAACACAGATACGCAGTATTTT
>TRBV7-9|many|.|TRBJ2-3
CASSWAIGARNTQYF
TGTGCCAGCAGCTGGGCGATTGGGGCCCGGAATACGCAGTATTTT
>TRBV21-1|.|.|TRBJ1-4
CASRVINEKLFF
TGTGCCAGCAGGGTTATTAATGAAAAACTGTTTTTT
>TRBV3-1|many|TRBD1|TRBJ1-2
CASSLPGQGAYGYTF
TGTGCCAGCAGCCTCCCGGGACAGGGGGCCTATGGCTACACCTTC
>TRBV19|many|TRBD2|TRBJ2-1
CASSISSGRNNEQFF
TGTGCCAGTAGTATTTCTAGCGGGAGAAACAATGAGCAGTTCTTC
>TRBV5-4|few|.|TRBJ1-5
CASSLGDQPQHF
TGTGCCAGCAGCTTAGGGGATCAGCCCCAGCATTTT
>TRBV20-1|.|.|TRBJ2-7
CSASRPSSPYEQYF
TGCAGTGCTTCCCGGCCCTCTTCCCCCTACGAGCAGTACTTC
>TRBV18|.|.|TRBJ2-1
CASSLFGANEQFF
TGTGCCAGCTCTCTGTTTGGGGCAAATGAGCAGTTCTTC
>TRBV11-2|many|TRBD2|TRBJ2-7
CASSLGSSGIYEQYF
TGTGCCAGCAGCTTAGGGTCTAGCGGGATCTACGAGCAGTACTTC
>TRBV30|.|.|TRBJ2-1
CAWSGGGGLNEQFF
TGTGCCTGGAGTGGGGGCGGCGGGCTGAATGAGCAGTTCTTC
>TRBV19|few|.|TRBJ1-5
CASASPDQPQHF
TGTGCCAGTGCAAGTCCTGATCAGCCCCAGCATTTT
>TRBV15|many|TRBD2|TRBJ2-2
CATSRTSGKNTGELFF
TGTGCCACCAGCAGAACTAGCGGAAAGAACACCGGGGAGCTGTTTTTT
>TRBV6-1|many|.|TRBJ1-2
CASSETWTASYGYTF
TGTGCCAGCAGTGAAACCTGGACAGCATCTTATGGCTACACCTTC
>TRBV7-3|few|TRBD1|TRBJ2-7
CASSFRDRGRHEQYF
TGTGCCAGCAGCTTCCGGGACAGGGGTCGCCACGAGCAGTACTTC
>TRBV5-1|many|.|TRBJ2-1
CASSLRRESNEQFF
TGCGCCAGCAGCTTGAGAAGGGAGAGCAATGAGCAGTTCTTC
>TRBV6-1|few|.|TRBJ2-6
CASSLKGGTGANVLTF
TGTGCCAGCAGTCTAAAGGGGGGAACTGGGGCCAACGTCCTGACTTTC
>TRBV20-1|.|.|TRBJ2-1
CSAREDSSSYNEQFF
TGCAGTGCTAGAGAGGACAGCAGCTCCTACAATGAGCAGTTCTTC
>TRBV2|few|TRBD1|TRBJ2-3
CASKADRNRDTQYF
TGTGCCAGCAAGGCGGACAGGAATCGGGATACGCAGTATTTT
>TRBV4-3|many|TRBD2|TRBJ2-2
CASSQGGLALDGELFF
TGCGCCAGCAGCCAAGGGGGACTAGCCCTTGACGGGGAGCTGTTTTTT
>TRBV5-4|.|TRBD2|TRBJ2-7
CASSLGTGTSGSREQYF
TGTGCCAGCAGCTTGGGGACAGGGACTAGCGGGAGTCGGGAGCAGTACTTC